These T cell receptor beta chains were read from a single sample in a study of early T cells in non-severe SARS-CoV-2 infection. TCRdb re-derived calls from the 5' RACE reads in MiXCR, one entry per CDR3 protein. Here the sample spans approximately 69,000 distinct CDR3 sequences, around 11% being singletons. Sequencing used whole blood. These TCRs come from an adult who was a healthcare worker with PCR-confirmed SARS-CoV-2 infection or an uninfected control (not recorded which). The CDR3 runs from the conserved cysteine through the conserved F or W. The D gene is left open where the match is weak. Clone size is not always given. Where it is, it says once, few, many or a class for expanded clones.

j_gene,abundance,d_gene,v_gene,CDR3nt,CDR3aa
TRBJ2-6,few,NA,TRBV11-1,TGTGCCAGCAGCCCCCCAGGAGTAGGGGCCAACGTCCTGACTTTC,CASSPPGVGANVLTF
TRBJ1-5,few,NA,TRBV7-2,TGTGCCAGCAGCTTAGACGGGGTTCAGCCCCAGCATTTT,CASSLDGVQPQHF
TRBJ2-7,many,NA,TRBV3-1,TGTGCCAGCAGCCAATTTGGGAGGAACTCCTACGAGCAGTACTTC,CASSQFGRNSYEQYF
TRBJ2-6,many,NA,TRBV19,TGTGCCAGTAGTGGGACCGCGTCTGGGGCCAACGTCCTGACTTTC,CASSGTASGANVLTF
TRBJ2-2,few,NA,TRBV3-1,TGTGCCAGCAGCCAAGAACGGGGTGCACGGGAGCTGTTTTTT,CASSQERGARELFF
TRBJ1-1,NA,NA,TRBV4-1,TGCGCCAGCAGCCACCTAGGGATGAACACTGAAGCTTTCTTT,CASSHLGMNTEAFF
TRBJ2-7,NA,TRBD1,TRBV29-1,TGCAGCGTTGCGACAGGACAGGGGGTCTACGAGCAGTACTTC,CSVATGQGVYEQYF
TRBJ2-2,few,NA,TRBV5-1,TGCGCCAGCAGCGCACGGTCCGGGGAGCTGTTTTTT,CASSARSGELFF
TRBJ2-7,NA,NA,TRBV10-3,TGTGCCATCAGTGGGCCTAATCGCTACGAGCAGTACTTC,CAISGPNRYEQYF
TRBJ2-1,many,NA,TRBV11-1,TGTGCCAGCAGCATGGGCGGGCCACCCTACAATGAGCAGTTCTTC,CASSMGGPPYNEQFF
TRBJ2-3,few,NA,TRBV20-1,TGCAGTGCTAGGCCAGAACATACAGATACGCAGTATTTT,CSARPEHTDTQYF
TRBJ2-7,many,NA,TRBV30,TGTGCCTGGAGTGTGCTGTCCGAGCAGTACTTC,CAWSVLSEQYF
TRBJ2-2,many,NA,TRBV20-1,TGCAGTGCTAGAGGCTGGACTCACGCCGGGGAGCTGTTTTTT,CSARGWTHAGELFF
TRBJ1-1,few,NA,TRBV24-1,TGTGCCACCAGTGATTTCGGGGACACTGAAGCTTTCTTT,CATSDFGDTEAFF
TRBJ2-1,few,NA,TRBV28,TGTGCCAGCAGTTCCGCCCTATTAGCGGCCTTAAATGAGCAGTTCTTC,CASSSALLAALNEQFF
TRBJ2-2,few,NA,TRBV29-1,TGCAGCGTCGCTCCTAGCCGAGCCACCCCAGGGGAGCTGTTTTTT,CSVAPSRATPGELFF
TRBJ2-2,medium-sized,NA,TRBV7-3,TGTGCCAGCAGCTTAATCCCTAACGGGGAGCTGTTTTTT,CASSLIPNGELFF
TRBJ2-1,few,NA,TRBV9,TGTGCCAGCAGCGTAGGAAGGAAGGGTGAGCAGTTCTTC,CASSVGRKGEQFF